The 10 T cell receptor beta chains given below trace back to one sample, sequenced in a study of cytomegalovirus exposure and HLA in healthy donors (dated by TCRdb to the late 2010s). Libraries were prepared through the immunoSEQ multiplex PCR assay. For the multiplex PCR, a mixture combining 60 forward primers for TCR Vbeta segments and 13 reverse primers for TCR Jbeta segments was used. TCRdb carries this immuneACCESS record with in-frame sequences only. Its versions omit some clonotypes, under half of them owing to an unresolved V gene in the studies checked, with the rest unexplained. The sample table contains 90,000 to 150,000 clones; only one count was recorded for roughly 82% of them. The ten largest clones represent roughly 11% of the sample. The sample consisted of PBMCs. The receptors here all came from a man aged 35-49 years in good health and CMV-seropositive.

The V and J genes are TRBV7-2 and TRBJ2-5; TRBD2 agrees at 8 bases. The CDR3 runs 14 residues. V shed 5 bases, J shed 5 bases, and the junction held 7 bases outside the gene matches. The germline V gene encodes CDR1 SGHTA and CDR2 FQGNSA. The CDR3 DNA reads as TGTGCCAGCAGCAAGCCGGGGGGGAGGGAGACCCAGTACTTC. Protein sequence: CASSKPGGRETQYF.

This chain links TRBV28 with TRBJ1-6, with 7 bases that match TRBD1. Germline trimming cut 6 bases from V and 3 bases from J; bases unmatched to any gene: 8. Germline CDR1 MDHEN, CDR2 SYDVKM. This CDR3 has 16 residues. This CDR3 is CASRLRGQIYNSPLHF. CDR3 bases: TGTGCCAGCAGACTAAGGGGACAGATCTATAATTCACCCCTCCACTTT. The variable domain in full, with the rest retrieved from reference TRBV28 and TRBJ1-6, is DVKVTQSSRYLVKRTGEKVFLECVQDMDHENMFWYRQDPGLGLRLIYFSYDVKMKEKGDIPEGYSVSREKKERFSLILESASTNQTSMYLCASRLRGQIYNSPLHFGNGTRLTVT.

The J gene is TRBJ1-1, the V gene TRBV4-3; the match to TRBD1 covers 11 bases. This CDR3 has 15 amino acids. Trimming removed 4 bases from V and 4 bases from J; junction bases left unmatched: 5. Germline loops: CDR1 LGHNA, CDR2 YSLEER. This CDR3 is CASSRDGTGGTEAFF. CDR3 in DNA: TGCGCCAGCAGCCGAGACGGGACAGGGGGCACTGAAGCTTTCTTT.

The chain uses TRBV29-1 and TRBJ2-2, with 11 positions matching TRBD2. After removal of 4 bases from V and 1 base from J, the junction contained 26 bases not matched to a gene. Germline V CDR1 and CDR2: SQVTM, ANQGSEA. CDR3 length: 23 residues. CDR3 loop: CSVAPSTVVAGGFQILNTGELFF. CDR3 sequence (DNA): TGCAGCGTTGCGCCCTCTACTGTGGTAGCGGGGGGGTTCCAAATCCTGAACACCGGGGAGCTGTTTTTT.

CDR3 sequence reads: CASSPSRDSNYEQYF. CDR3 in DNA: TGTGCCAGCTCACCGAGCCGGGACAGCAACTACGAGCAGTACTTC. J is TRBJ2-7 and V is TRBV18; 7 nucleotides match TRBD1. Germline V gene sequence: CDR1 KGHSH, CDR2 LQKENI. This CDR3 spans 15 amino acids. V lost 3 bases and J lost 3; bases outside the gene matches: 8.

There are a few counts of this clone. This chain connects TRBV4-1 to TRBJ1-1; a weak D match, TRBD1 (5 bases). CDR3 length equals 14 residues. Trimming left V 4 bases short and J 6 bases short, with 15 bases between. Germline V gene sequence: CDR1 MGHRA, CDR2 YSYEKL. The CDR3 DNA is TGCGCCAGCAGCCCCCCTGCTCCCAGGGCTGAAGCTTTCTTT. This translates into CASSPPAPRAEAFF.

The CDR3 here is CASSPLTGSGNTIYF. The CDR3 nucleotides are TGTGCCAGCTCACCACTGACGGGCTCTGGAAACACCATATATTTT. This chain connects TRBV18 to TRBJ1-3, with D unresolved. The germline V gene has CDR1 KGHSH and CDR2 LQKENI. This CDR3 contains 15 residues. Trimming took 1 base from V and 0 from J, leaving 7 bases between them.

This sequence joins TRBV18 and TRBJ2-5; the match to TRBD1 covers 9 bases. The DNA end is a closer match to TRBJ2-7, so the J assignment may be wrong. From germline, CDR1 is KGHSH and CDR2 LQKENI. This CDR3 comprises 13 residues. CDR3: CASSTGQGREQYF. CDR3 in DNA: TGTGCCAGCTCAACGGGACAGGGACGCGAGCAGTACTTC.

The CDR3, as DNA: TGTGCCAGCAGCTTGTCGACAGCGTATCAGCCCCAGCATTTT. Protein sequence: CASSLSTAYQPQHF. This rearrangement joins TRBV5-6 to TRBJ1-5; a weak D match, TRBD1 (5 bases). The V end was cut by 1 base, the J end by 5 bases, with 10 bases between. The CDR3 loop spans 14 amino acids. CDR1 and CDR2 (germline): SGHDT, YYEEEE.

This chain joins TRBV5-1 and TRBJ2-1, with 7 bases identical to TRBD2. The CDR3 has 14 amino acids. Germline lookup yields CDR1 SGHRS and CDR2 YFSETQ. The junction had 7 bases not matched to a gene; V was cut back by 6 bases and J by 4 bases. The CDR3 is CASNGGGGYNEQFF. CDR3 nucleotide sequence: TGCGCCAGCAACGGCGGGGGAGGTTACAATGAGCAGTTCTTC.